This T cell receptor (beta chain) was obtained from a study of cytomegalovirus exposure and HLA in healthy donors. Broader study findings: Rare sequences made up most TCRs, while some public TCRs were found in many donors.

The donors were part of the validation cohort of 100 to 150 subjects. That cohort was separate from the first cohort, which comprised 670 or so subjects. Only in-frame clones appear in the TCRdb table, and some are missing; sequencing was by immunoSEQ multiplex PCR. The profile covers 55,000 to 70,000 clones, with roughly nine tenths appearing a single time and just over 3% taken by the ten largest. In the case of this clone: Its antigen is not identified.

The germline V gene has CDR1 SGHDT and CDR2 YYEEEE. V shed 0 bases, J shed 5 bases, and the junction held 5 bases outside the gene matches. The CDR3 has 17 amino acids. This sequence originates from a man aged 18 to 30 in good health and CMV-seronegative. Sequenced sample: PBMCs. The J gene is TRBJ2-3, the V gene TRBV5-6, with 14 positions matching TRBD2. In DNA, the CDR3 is TGTGCCAGCAGCTTGGCGGGACTAGCGGGAGCCGAAGATACGCAGTATTTT. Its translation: CASSLAGLAGAEDTQYF.